This record concerns one T cell receptor (beta chain) sequence. Its antigen remains unidentified. Profiled with immunoSEQ multiplex PCR; TCRdb holds only in-frame clones, not every one. The profile covers around 95,000 clones, with 90% appearing a single time and around 0.15% taken by the ten largest. The record originates from a study of OX40 agonist ivuxolimab in advanced cancers. On the study more broadly: One hepatocellular carcinoma and a couple of cutaneous melanoma patients partially responded.

Study-level points and caveats: CD8+ T cells averaged more expanded clones than CD4+. Clonal expansion was among the lowest in partial responders at 0.1-3.0 mg/kg, especially CD8+. Dosing at 0.1 to 3.0 mg/kg was accompanied by clonal expansion of CD4+ and CD8+ blood T cells by week 6.

The clonotype originates from an adult with an advanced solid tumor such as melanoma, head and neck, liver or kidney cancer. The sample here was CD4+ or CD8+ T cells sorted from blood, taken in a trial of the OX40 agonist ivuxolimab.

The CDR3 DNA reads as TGTGCCAGCAGCGCCTCAGGGGTAGGTCAGCCCCAGCATTTT. This encodes CASSASGVGQPQHF. The V gene is TRBV9, the J gene TRBJ1-5, with D maybe TRBD1 (6 bases). In germline, CDR1 is SGDLS, CDR2 YYNGEE. V lost 3 bases and J 6 bases, leaving 13 bases between the germline ends. This CDR3 is 14 amino acids long.